The source of this TCR beta chain is a study of OX40 agonist ivuxolimab in advanced cancers. Study background: Patients in dose escalation had liver, melanoma, kidney or head and neck cancers. The study, taken as a whole, reports: Part of the nonresponder group also had normalized T-cell clonal expansion that was low.

With respect to this clone: What it binds is not known.

Method: immunoSEQ multiplex PCR; TCRdb's copy keeps in-frame clones and lacks some. The table records approximately 66,000 clones, about 85% of them present only once. With baseline, cycle 4 day 1, and cycle 7 day 1 as timepoints, blood was sampled. Trimming shortened V by 1 base and J by 4 bases, and 13 bases separated the two germline ends. The CDR3 is 16 amino acids. Germline CDR1 and CDR2: LGHNA and YNFKEQ. Specimen: CD4+ or CD8+ T cells sorted from blood, collected in a trial of the OX40 agonist ivuxolimab. The chain couples TRBV4-2 to TRBJ2-2; tentative D call: TRBD2 (6 bases). The sequence came from an adult with an advanced solid tumor such as melanoma, head and neck, liver or kidney cancer. CDR3 sequence (DNA): TGTGCCAGCAGCCAAGCACCCGGGGGTGGCACCGGGGAGCTGTTTTTT. Translating it yields CASSQAPGGGTGELFF.